This T cell receptor (beta chain) stems from a study of cytomegalovirus exposure and HLA in healthy donors. Study-wide results and caveats: While the bulk of TCR sequences proved rare, some public TCRs turned up in many donors. The later analysis indicated that the majority of CMV-associated TCR beta chains appeared HLA-restricted. Associated with HLA alleles at 0.05 false discovery rate in a later analysis were over 15,000 TCR beta sequences.

Notes on this clone: Its antigen is unknown.

Trimming took 6 bases from V and 1 from J; bases not matched to a gene: 4. Germline V gene sequence: CDR1 SQVTM, CDR2 ANQGSEA. This CDR3 spans 15 amino acids. Each donor was nominally healthy when sampled (though unrecorded immune exposures were likely). The PCR ran on 60 Vbeta and 13 Jbeta primers. Using immunoSEQ multiplex PCR, the repertoire was profiled, and TCRdb retains in-frame clones only, with some absent. The sample includes some 170,000 clones, about 79% of them seen just once. The TCR comes from a man aged 35 to 55 in good health and CMV-seropositive. The chain combines TRBV29-1 with TRBJ2-6, with 9 positions matching TRBD1. The specimen sequenced was PBMCs. The CDR3 DNA reads as TGCAGCGTGGGACAGGGTCTGTCTGGGGCCAACGTCCTGACTTTC. Translating gives CSVGQGLSGANVLTF. Using reference TRBV29-1 and TRBJ2-6 for the parts outside the CDR3, the full variable domain is SAVISQKPSRDICQRGTSLTIQCQVDSQVTMMFWYRQQPGQSLTLIATANQGSEATYESGFVIDKFPISRPNLTFSTLTVSNMSPEDSSIYLCSVGQGLSGANVLTFGAGSRLTVL.